This TCR beta chain was observed in a study of blood T cell repertoires in COVID-19. The wider study: T cells, B-cell-depleted T cells, or PBMCs provided the cDNA or gDNA that served as material.

This CDR3 has 14 residues. V was pared by 5 bases and J by 9 bases, with 10 bases of the junction left unmatched. Germline V gives CDR1 MNHNY, CDR2 SVGAGI (reference sequence). Sequencing used immunoSEQ multiplex PCR; TCRdb keeps in-frame clones, though not all of them. The sample has approximately 340,000 clones, approximately 90% seen once. The genes are TRBV6-6 and TRBJ2-1; TRBD2 agrees at 7 bases. The sequencing input was PBMCs or T cells enriched from blood (not recorded which). The receptor was isolated from a woman between 35 and 50 years old who had been exposed to COVID-19. CDR3: CASSAKRDVGEQFF. The CDR3, as DNA: TGTGCCAGCAGTGCAAAGCGGGACGTCGGTGAGCAGTTCTTC.